This entry lists 16 T cell receptor beta chains sequenced from one sample in a study of OX40 agonist ivuxolimab in advanced cancers. TCRdb's table, derived via immunoSEQ multiplex PCR, lists solely in-frame clones and lacks some. The profile shows roughly 53,000 clones, approximately 87% of them singletons. The specimen was CD4+ or CD8+ T cells sorted from blood, collected in a trial of the OX40 agonist ivuxolimab. These receptors originate from an adult with an advanced solid tumor such as melanoma, head and neck, liver or kidney cancer.

The rearrangement uses TRBV30 and TRBJ2-3; weak D call: TRBD1 (6 bases). Trimming took off 1 base at V and 2 bases at J, with 13 bases between the two ends. The CDR3 sequence is 15 residues long. CDR1 is GTSNPN, CDR2 SVGIG, per germline (reference sequence). The CDR3 DNA reads TGTGCCTGGAGTGATACAGGGAAGATCACAGATACGCAGTATTTT. It yields the protein CAWSDTGKITDTQYF. Full variable domain (rest looked up from reference TRBV30 and TRBJ2-3): SQTIHQWPATLVQPVGSPLSLECTVEGTSNPNLYWYRQAAGRGLQLLFYSVGIGQISSEVPQNLSASRPQDRQFILSSKKLLLSDSGFYLCAWSDTGKITDTQYFGPGTRLTVL.

This CDR3 reads CASSLAPRGSSYNEQFF. The CDR3 DNA sequence: TGCGCCAGCAGCTTGGCCCCCAGGGGAAGCTCCTACAATGAGCAGTTCTTC. V and J are TRBV5-1 and TRBJ2-1; tentatively, D is TRBD1 (6 bases). The CDR3 totals 17 residues. Germline CDR1 reads SGHRS; CDR2 reads YFSETQ. Trimming shortened V by 0 bases and J by 0 bases, and 13 bases separated the two germline ends.

The rearrangement links TRBV7-9 to TRBJ2-3; a possible D gene is TRBD2 (6 bases). CDR1 is SEHNR, CDR2 FQNEAQ, per germline (reference sequence). This CDR3 spans 12 amino acids. Trimming shortened V by 3 bases and J by 10 bases, and 11 bases separated the two germline ends. This CDR3 reads CASSFFLAPQYF. CDR3 in DNA: TGTGCCAGCAGCTTTTTCCTAGCGCCGCAGTATTTT.

The chain's CDR3 is CASSLQGSNQPQHF. The CDR3 DNA is TGTGCCAGCAGCTTGCAGGGGTCCAATCAGCCCCAGCATTTT. V and J are TRBV5-4 and TRBJ1-5, with D maybe TRBD1 (6 bases). Trimming removed 1 base from V and 3 bases from J, with 8 bases in between. Germline values: CDR1 SGHNT, CDR2 YYREEE (reference sequence). This CDR3 region has 14 residues. Drawing the rest from reference TRBV5-4 and TRBJ1-5, the complete variable domain is ETGVTQSPTHLIKTRGQQVTLRCSSQSGHNTVSWYQQALGQGPQFIFQYYREEENGRGNFPPRFSGLQFPNYSSELNVNALELDDSALYLCASSLQGSNQPQHFGDGTRLSIL.

This chain links TRBV5-4 with TRBJ2-4; TRBD2 agrees at 12 bases. The CDR3 has 15 residues. V was clipped by 0 bases and J by 8 bases; unmatched bases: 3. Germline V lookup: CDR1 SGHNT, CDR2 YYREEE (reference sequence). CDR3 nucleotide sequence: TGTGCCAGCAGCTTGGGGCTAGCGGGAGGGGACATTCAGTACTTC. Translated, it gives CASSLGLAGGDIQYF. The variable domain in full, with the rest retrieved from reference TRBV5-4 and TRBJ2-4, is ETGVTQSPTHLIKTRGQQVTLRCSSQSGHNTVSWYQQALGQGPQFIFQYYREEENGRGNFPPRFSGLQFPNYSSELNVNALELDDSALYLCASSLGLAGGDIQYFGAGTRLSVL.

The chain carries TRBV5-6 and TRBJ2-5; TRBD1 is a possible D gene (5 bases). Trimming removed 1 base at V and 3 bases at J, with 10 bases between. The germline gives CDR1 SGHDT, CDR2 YYEEEE. The CDR3 has 14 amino acids. The CDR3, as DNA: TGTGCCAGCAGCTTGCCCCCAGGGAAAGAGACCCAGTACTTC. The encoded protein is CASSLPPGKETQYF.

This clone was recorded a few times. CDR3 bases: TGTGCCAGCTCATCGACAGGGAACACTGAAGCTTTCTTT. This codes for CASSSTGNTEAFF. The gene calls are TRBV18 and TRBJ1-1; D might be TRBD1 (6 bases). The V end was cut by 5 bases, the J end by 1 base, with 8 bases between. The CDR3 has 13 residues. The germline V gene encodes CDR1 KGHSH and CDR2 LQKENI.

V and J are TRBV5-5 and TRBJ2-7; 8 bases match TRBD1. The germline gives CDR1 SGHKS, CDR2 YYEKEE (reference sequence). V lost 4 bases and J lost 3; bases outside the gene matches: 6. The CDR3 spans 14 residues. CDR3 protein: CASSQGGQDYEQYF. The CDR3 DNA is TGTGCCAGCAGCCAGGGGGGACAGGACTACGAGCAGTACTTC.

The chain joins TRBV6-5 to TRBJ1-2, with TRBD1 identical over 8 bases. V lost 0 bases, J lost 3 bases, and 3 bases stayed unmatched. The CDR3 length is 15 residues. Germline lookup yields CDR1 MNHEY and CDR2 SVGAGI. The DNA of the CDR3 is TGTGCCAGCAGTTACTCAGGACAGGGTTACTATGGCTACACCTTC. This codes for CASSYSGQGYYGYTF.

The V call is TRBV9, the J call TRBJ2-5, with D possibly called TRBD1 or TRBD2 (6 bases each). The CDR3 runs to 14 residues. Germline-derived CDR1 and CDR2 are SGDLS and YYNGEE. The V end was cut by 2 bases, the J end by 1 base, with 9 bases between. In DNA form, the CDR3 reads TGTGCCAGCAGCGTTAAGGGGGGCCAAGAGACCCAGTACTTC. Encoded protein: CASSVKGGQETQYF.

This chain uses TRBV6-5 with TRBJ1-3, with D perhaps matching TRBD1 (5 bases). With 6 bases removed from V and 0 bases from J, the gap between germline ends came to 9 bases. Germline values: CDR1 MNHEY, CDR2 SVGAGI. This CDR3 contains 14 residues. The CDR3 loop is CASSPRDSGNTIYF. Here the CDR3 DNA reads TGTGCCAGCAGCCCCAGGGACTCTGGAAACACCATATATTTT.

The chain couples TRBV5-4 to TRBJ2-7; TRBD2 matches at 8 bases. Germline V gene sequence: CDR1 SGHNT, CDR2 YYREEE (reference sequence). The V gene end was trimmed by 5 bases and the J gene end by 0 bases; junction bases not matched to a gene: 10. This CDR3 spans 16 amino acids. In DNA, the CDR3 is TGTGCCAGCAGACCATCAGCGGGGGCTAACTCCTACGAGCAGTACTTC. This codes for CASRPSAGANSYEQYF. The full variable domain, with the rest looked up from reference TRBV5-4 and TRBJ2-7, is ETGVTQSPTHLIKTRGQQVTLRCSSQSGHNTVSWYQQALGQGPQFIFQYYREEENGRGNFPPRFSGLQFPNYSSELNVNALELDDSALYLCASRPSAGANSYEQYFGPGTRLTVT.

The gene calls are TRBV5-8 and TRBJ2-5; 10 nucleotides match TRBD1. The V segment lost 1 base and the J segment 4 bases; nucleotides outside the gene matches: 4. Germline V gives CDR1 SGHTS, CDR2 YDEGEE. The length of the CDR3 is 15 residues. DNA of the CDR3: TGTGCCAGCAGCTTGAGGACAGGGGGTGTAGAGACCCAGTACTTC. Translated, it gives CASSLRTGGVETQYF.

The chain employs TRBV29-1 and TRBJ1-1, with D hard to call. V gave up 7 bases and J gave up 4 bases, with 10 bases separating them. CDR3 length: 11 amino acids. The germline V gene has CDR1 SQVTM and CDR2 ANQGSEA. This chain's CDR3 is CSAGRRTEAFF. The CDR3 region has the DNA TGCAGCGCAGGACGGCGCACTGAAGCTTTCTTT.

The chain links TRBV30 to TRBJ1-2; tentative D call: TRBD1 (6 bases). Germline CDR1 and CDR2: GTSNPN and SVGIG (reference sequence). The ends were cut back, 3 bases at V and 1 base at J, with 9 bases in the middle. The CDR3 extends over 13 amino acids. CDR3 region: CAWRFRGNYGYTF. CDR3 coding DNA: TGTGCCTGGAGGTTCAGGGGTAACTATGGCTACACCTTC.

Of note for this clone: Compared with germline, one end of the junction differs, possibly owing to a read error. The chain combines TRBV7-9 with TRBJ2-1; 11 bases map to TRBD1. CDR3 length: 16 residues. The germline V gene encodes CDR1 SEHNR and CDR2 FQNEAQ (reference sequence). This chain's CDR3 is CASSPTGQGAYSEQFF. The CDR3 bases are TGTGCCAGCAGCCCCACCGGACAGGGGGCCTACAGTGAGCAGTTCTTC.